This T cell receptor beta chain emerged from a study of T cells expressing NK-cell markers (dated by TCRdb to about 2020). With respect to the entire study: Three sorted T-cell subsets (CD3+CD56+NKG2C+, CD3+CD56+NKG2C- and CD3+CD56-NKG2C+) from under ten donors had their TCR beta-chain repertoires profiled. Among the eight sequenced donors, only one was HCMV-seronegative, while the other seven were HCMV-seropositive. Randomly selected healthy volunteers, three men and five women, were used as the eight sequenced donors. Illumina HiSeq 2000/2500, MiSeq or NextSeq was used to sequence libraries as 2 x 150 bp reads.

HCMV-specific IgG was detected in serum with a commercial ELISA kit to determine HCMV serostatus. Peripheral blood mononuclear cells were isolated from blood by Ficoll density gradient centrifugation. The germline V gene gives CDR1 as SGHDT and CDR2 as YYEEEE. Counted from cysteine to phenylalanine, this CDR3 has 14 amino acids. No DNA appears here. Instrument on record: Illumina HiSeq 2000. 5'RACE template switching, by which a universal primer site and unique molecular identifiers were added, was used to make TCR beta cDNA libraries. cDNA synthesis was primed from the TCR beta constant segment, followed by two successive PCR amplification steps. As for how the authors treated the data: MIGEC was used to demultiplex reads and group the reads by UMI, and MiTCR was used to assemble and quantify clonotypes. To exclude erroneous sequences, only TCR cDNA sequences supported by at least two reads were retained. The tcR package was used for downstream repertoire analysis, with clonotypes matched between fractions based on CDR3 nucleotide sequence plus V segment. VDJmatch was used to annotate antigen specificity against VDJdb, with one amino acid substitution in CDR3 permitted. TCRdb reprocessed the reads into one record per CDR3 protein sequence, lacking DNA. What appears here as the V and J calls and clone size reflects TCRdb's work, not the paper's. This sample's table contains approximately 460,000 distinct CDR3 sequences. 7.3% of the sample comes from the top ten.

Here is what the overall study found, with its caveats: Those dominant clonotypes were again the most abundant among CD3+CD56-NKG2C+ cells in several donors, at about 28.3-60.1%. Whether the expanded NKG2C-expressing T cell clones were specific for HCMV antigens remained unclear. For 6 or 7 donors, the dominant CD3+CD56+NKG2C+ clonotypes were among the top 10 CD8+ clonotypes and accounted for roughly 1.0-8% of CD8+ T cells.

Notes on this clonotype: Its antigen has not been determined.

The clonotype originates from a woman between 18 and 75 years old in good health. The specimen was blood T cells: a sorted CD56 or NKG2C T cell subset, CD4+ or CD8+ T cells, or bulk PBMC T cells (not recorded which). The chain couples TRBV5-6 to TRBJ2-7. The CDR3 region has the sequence CASSTPWSSYEQYF.